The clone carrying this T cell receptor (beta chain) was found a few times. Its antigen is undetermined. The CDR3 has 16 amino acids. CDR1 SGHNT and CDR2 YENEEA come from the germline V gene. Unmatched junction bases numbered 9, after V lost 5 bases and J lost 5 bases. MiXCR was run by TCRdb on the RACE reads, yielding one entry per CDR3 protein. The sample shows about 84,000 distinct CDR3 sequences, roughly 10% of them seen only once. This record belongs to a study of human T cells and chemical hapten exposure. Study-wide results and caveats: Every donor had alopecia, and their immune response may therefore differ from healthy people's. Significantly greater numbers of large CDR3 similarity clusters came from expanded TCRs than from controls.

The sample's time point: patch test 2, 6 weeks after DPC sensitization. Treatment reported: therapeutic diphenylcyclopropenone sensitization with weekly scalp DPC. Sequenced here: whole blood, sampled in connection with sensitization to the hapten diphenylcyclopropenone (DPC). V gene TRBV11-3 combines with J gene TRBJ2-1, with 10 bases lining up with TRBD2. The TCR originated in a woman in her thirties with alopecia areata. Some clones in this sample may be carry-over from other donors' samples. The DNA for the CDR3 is TGTGCCAGCAGCGTACGTAGCGGGGGGTTTAACAATGAGCAGTTCTTC. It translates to CASSVRSGGFNNEQFF.